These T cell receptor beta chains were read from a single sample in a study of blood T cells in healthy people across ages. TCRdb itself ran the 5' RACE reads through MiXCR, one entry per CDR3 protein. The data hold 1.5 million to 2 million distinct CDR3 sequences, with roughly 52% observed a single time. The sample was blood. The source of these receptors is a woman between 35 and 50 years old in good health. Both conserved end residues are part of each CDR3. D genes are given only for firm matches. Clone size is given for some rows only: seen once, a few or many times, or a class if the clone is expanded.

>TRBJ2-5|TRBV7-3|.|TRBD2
TGTGCCAGCAGCCCAAAGGGCCCATGGCAGCGGGGGGGCCGTGAGACCCAGTACTTC
CASSPKGPWQRGGRETQYF
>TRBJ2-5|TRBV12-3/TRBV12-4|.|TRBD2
TGTGCCAGCAGTGCCCCGGGGGAGGGGATGGAAGAGACCCAGTACTTC
CASSAPGEGMEETQYF
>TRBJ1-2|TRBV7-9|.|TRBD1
TGTGCCAGCAGCACGGACAGGGTGATTAACTATGGCTACACCTTC
CASSTDRVINYGYTF
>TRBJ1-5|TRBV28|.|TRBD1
TGTGCCAGCAGTTCCCAGGGGGAATATAGCAATCAGCCCCAGCATTTT
CASSSQGEYSNQPQHF
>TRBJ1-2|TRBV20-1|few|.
TGCAGTGCTAGAGAATTTACGAACTATGGCTACACCTTC
CSAREFTNYGYTF
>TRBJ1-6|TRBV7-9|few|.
TGTGCCAGCAGTTCCGAGAATTCACCCCTCCACTTT
CASSSENSPLHF
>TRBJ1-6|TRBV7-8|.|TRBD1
TGTGCCAGCAGCCCGGACAGGGTGTTGAATTCACCCCTCCACTTT
CASSPDRVLNSPLHF
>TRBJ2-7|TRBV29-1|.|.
TGCAGCGCGACAACCCAGGGATACGAGCAGTACTTC
CSATTQGYEQYF
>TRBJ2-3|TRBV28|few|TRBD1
TGTGCCAGCAGTTACGAGGACAGGGAAATATTTACTAGCACAGATACGCAGTATTTT
CASSYEDREIFTSTDTQYF
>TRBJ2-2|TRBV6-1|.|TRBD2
TGTGCCAGCAGGGGGGGACTAGCGGGGGGGCCGGAGTCCAACACCGGGGAGCTGTTTTTT
CASRGGLAGGPESNTGELFF
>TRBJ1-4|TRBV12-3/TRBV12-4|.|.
TGTGCCAGCAGACTGGGACTTAGCAATGAAAAACTGTTTTTT
CASRLGLSNEKLFF
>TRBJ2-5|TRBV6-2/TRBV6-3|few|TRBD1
TGTGCCAGCAGCGGGACAGTCGCGGAGACCCAGTACTTC
CASSGTVAETQYF
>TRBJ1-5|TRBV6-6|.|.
TGTGCCAGCAGTTACGCCACAGATTCGAATCAGCCCCAGCATTTT
CASSYATDSNQPQHF
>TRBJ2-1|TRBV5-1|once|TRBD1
TGCGCCAGCAGCTGGGCCACAGGGGCTGATGAGCAGTTCTTC
CASSWATGADEQFF
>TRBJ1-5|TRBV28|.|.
TGTGCCAGCAGTTTAGCCGGGGCCTATAATCAGCCCCAGCATTTT
CASSLAGAYNQPQHF
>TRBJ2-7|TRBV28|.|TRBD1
TGTGCCAGCAGCACTCCGGGACAGCCTTACGAGCAGTACTTC
CASSTPGQPYEQYF